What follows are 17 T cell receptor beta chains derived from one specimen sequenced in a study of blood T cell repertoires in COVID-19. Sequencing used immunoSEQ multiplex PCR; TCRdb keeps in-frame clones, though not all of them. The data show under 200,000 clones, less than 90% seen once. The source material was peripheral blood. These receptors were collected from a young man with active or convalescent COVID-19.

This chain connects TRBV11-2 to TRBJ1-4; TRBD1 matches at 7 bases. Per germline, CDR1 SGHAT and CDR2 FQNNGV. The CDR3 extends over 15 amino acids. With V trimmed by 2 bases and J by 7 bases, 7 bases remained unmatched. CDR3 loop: CASSLNRAGGEKLFF. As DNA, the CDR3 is TGTGCCAGCAGCTTAAATAGGGCAGGGGGTGAAAAACTGTTTTTT.

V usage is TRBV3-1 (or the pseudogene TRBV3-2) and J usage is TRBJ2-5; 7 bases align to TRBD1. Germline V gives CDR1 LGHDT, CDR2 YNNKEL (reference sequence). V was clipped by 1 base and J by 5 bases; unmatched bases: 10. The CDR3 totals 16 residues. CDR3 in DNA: TGTGCCAGCAGCCAAGTATCTCCCGGGACAGAGGAGACCCAGTACTTC. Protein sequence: CASSQVSPGTEETQYF.

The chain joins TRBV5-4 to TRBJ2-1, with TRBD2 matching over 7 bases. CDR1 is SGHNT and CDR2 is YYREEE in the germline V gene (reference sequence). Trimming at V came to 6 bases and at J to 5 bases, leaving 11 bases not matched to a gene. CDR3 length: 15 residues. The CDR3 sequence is CASTSWTSPNNEQFF. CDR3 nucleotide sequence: TGTGCCAGCACCTCGTGGACTAGTCCAAACAATGAGCAGTTCTTC.

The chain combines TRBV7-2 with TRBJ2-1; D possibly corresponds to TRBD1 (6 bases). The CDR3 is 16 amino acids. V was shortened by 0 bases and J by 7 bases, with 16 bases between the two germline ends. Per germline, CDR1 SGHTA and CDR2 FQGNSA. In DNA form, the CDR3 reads TGTGCCAGCAGCTTAGCGAAGAACAGGGTGAGGAATGAGCAGTTCTTC. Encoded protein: CASSLAKNRVRNEQFF.

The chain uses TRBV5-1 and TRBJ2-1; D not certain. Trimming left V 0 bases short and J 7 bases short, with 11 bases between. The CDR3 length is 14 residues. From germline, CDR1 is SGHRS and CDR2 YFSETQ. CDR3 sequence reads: CASSLDGSGNEQFF. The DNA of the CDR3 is TGCGCCAGCAGCTTGGACGGGTCGGGTAATGAGCAGTTCTTC.

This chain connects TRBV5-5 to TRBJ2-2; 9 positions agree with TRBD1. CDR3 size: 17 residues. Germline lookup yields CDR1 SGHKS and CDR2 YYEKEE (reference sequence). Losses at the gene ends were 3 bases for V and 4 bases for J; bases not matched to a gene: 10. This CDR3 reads CASSSALGQGSTGELFF. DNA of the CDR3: TGTGCCAGCAGCTCGGCCTTGGGACAGGGCAGCACCGGGGAGCTGTTTTTT.

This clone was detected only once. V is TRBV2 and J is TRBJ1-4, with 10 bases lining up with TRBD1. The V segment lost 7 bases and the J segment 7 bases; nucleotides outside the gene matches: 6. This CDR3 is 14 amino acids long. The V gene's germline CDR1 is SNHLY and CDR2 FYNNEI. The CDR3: CASNLDRGAEKLFF. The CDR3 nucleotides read TGTGCCAGCAATCTGGACAGGGGGGCTGAAAAACTGTTTTTT.

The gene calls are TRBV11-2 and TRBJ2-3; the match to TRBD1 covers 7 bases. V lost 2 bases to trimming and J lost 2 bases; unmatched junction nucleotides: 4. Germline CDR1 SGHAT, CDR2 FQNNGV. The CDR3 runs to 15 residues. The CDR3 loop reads CASSLKGAHTDTQYF. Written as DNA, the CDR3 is TGTGCCAGCAGCTTAAAGGGGGCCCACACAGATACGCAGTATTTT.

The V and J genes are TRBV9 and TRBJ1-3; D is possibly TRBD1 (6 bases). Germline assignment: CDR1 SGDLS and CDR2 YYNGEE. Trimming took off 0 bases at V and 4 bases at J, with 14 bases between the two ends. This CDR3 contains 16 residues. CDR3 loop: CASSVASGGRGNTIYF. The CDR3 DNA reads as TGTGCCAGCAGCGTAGCGTCGGGGGGGCGAGGAAACACCATATATTTT.

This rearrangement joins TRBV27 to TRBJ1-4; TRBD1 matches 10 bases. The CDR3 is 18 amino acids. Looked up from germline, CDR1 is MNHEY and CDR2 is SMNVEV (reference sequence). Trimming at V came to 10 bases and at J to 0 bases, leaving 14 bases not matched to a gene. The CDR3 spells CATPLPGQGNPTNEKLFF. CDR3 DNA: TGTGCCACCCCCCTGCCGGGACAGGGGAACCCAACTAATGAAAAACTGTTTTTT. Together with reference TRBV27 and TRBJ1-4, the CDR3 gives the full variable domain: EAQVTQNPRYLITVTGKKLTVTCSQNMNHEYMSWYRQDPGLGLRQIYYSMNVEVTDKGDVPEGYKVSRKEKRNFPLILESPSPNQTSLYFCATPLPGQGNPTNEKLFFGSGTQLSVL.

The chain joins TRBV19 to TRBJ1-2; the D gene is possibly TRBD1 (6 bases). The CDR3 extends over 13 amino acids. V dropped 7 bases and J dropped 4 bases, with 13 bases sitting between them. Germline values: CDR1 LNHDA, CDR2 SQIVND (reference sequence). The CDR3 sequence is CASTHTGIYGYTF. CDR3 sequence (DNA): TGTGCCAGTACCCATACAGGGATCTATGGCTACACCTTC.

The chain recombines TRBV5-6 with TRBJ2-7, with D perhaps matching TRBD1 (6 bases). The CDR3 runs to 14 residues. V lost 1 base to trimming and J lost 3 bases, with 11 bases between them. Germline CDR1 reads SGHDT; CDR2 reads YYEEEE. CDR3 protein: CASSLRGRGYEQYF. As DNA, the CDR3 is TGTGCCAGCAGCTTGCGGGGCAGGGGCTACGAGCAGTACTTC. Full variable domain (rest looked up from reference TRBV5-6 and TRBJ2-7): DAGVTQSPTHLIKTRGQQVTLRCSPKSGHDTVSWYQQALGQGPQFIFQYYEEEERQRGNFPDRFSGHQFPNYSSELNVNALLLGDSALYLCASSLRGRGYEQYFGPGTRLTVT.

As DNA, the CDR3 is TGTGCCAGCAGGGCAGATTCTGGAAACACCATATATTTT. Protein: CASRADSGNTIYF. This chain links TRBV2 with TRBJ1-3; D call uncertain. Germline values: CDR1 SNHLY, CDR2 FYNNEI. With 6 bases removed from V and 1 base from J, the gap between germline ends came to 7 bases. The CDR3 runs 13 residues.

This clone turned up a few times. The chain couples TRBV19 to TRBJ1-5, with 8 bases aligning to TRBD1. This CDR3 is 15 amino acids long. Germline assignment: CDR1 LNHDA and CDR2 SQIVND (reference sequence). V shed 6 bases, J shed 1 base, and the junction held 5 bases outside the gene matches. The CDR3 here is CASSRQGKSNQPQHF. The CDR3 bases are TGTGCCAGTAGCCGACAGGGGAAAAGCAATCAGCCCCAGCATTTT.

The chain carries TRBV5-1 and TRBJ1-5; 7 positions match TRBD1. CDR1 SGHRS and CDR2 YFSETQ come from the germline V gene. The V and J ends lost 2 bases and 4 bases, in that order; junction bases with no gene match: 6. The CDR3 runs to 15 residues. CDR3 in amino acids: CASSLTGALNQPQHF. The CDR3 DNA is TGCGCCAGCAGCTTAACAGGGGCACTAAATCAGCCCCAGCATTTT.

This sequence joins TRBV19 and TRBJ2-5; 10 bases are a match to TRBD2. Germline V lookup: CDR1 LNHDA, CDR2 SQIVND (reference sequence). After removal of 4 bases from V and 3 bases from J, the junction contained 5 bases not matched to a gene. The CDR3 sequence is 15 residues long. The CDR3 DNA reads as TGTGCCAGTAGTAACCTCCTAGCGGGAGAAGAGACCCAGTACTTC. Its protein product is CASSNLLAGEETQYF.

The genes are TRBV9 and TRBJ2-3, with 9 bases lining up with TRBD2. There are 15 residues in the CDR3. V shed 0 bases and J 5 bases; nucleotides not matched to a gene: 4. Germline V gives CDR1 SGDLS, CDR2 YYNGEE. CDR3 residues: CASSVASGIVDTQYF. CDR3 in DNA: TGTGCCAGCAGCGTAGCTAGCGGGATCGTAGATACGCAGTATTTT.